This T cell receptor (beta chain) derives from a study of blood T cells in healthy people across ages. The donors, healthy Caucasians from Russia, were aged about 6 to 95. This CDR3 region has 16 residues. Germline loops: CDR1 SGHRS, CDR2 YFSETQ. Trimming took 3 bases from V and 4 from J, leaving 19 bases between them. Together with a sample-barcoded 5' primer, a J-beta primer mix was included in a second PCR lasting about 6 to 11 cycles. The template-switch adaptor, which had 12 random nucleotides, put a tag on each cDNA molecule. All samples gave at least 2.5 million CDR3-containing paired-end reads. TCRdb passed the 5' RACE reads through MiXCR, listing each CDR3 protein once. The data hold 1,500,000 or so distinct CDR3 sequences, with roughly 64% observed a single time.

The chain uses TRBV5-1 and TRBJ2-5; D might be TRBD1 (6 bases). The sample comprised blood. This receptor was taken from a man younger than 30 in good health. The DNA of the CDR3 is TGCGCCAGCAGCTCCCTGGCCGGGACAAGGGGAGAGACCCAGTACTTC. It encodes CASSSLAGTRGETQYF.